This T cell receptor beta chain was recorded in a study of T cells after yellow fever vaccination (dated by TCRdb to the late 2010s). Turning to the overall study: The SMART-Seq v4 Ultra Low Input RNA kit was used to prepare libraries from fractions with low cell numbers. To track T-cell clones before and after primary and booster YFV17D yellow fever vaccination, bulk TCR alpha and beta repertoires were sequenced longitudinally. Two healthy male donors, one aged 18 to 30 and one aged 30 to 40 years, were included in the cohort. Blood was drawn at multiple timepoints before and after primary and secondary immunization, with bulk PBMC replicates and cell subsets isolated. General conclusions and limits of the study: Compared with the primary T-cell response, the secondary T-cell response was faster but weaker, reaching its peak on day 5 rather than on day 15. Because the study included only a couple of donors, the extent to which the findings can be generalized is limited. Computational filtering was required because FACS-sorted repertoires could contain abundant contaminating clonotypes from the bulk population. After the booster, most of the clones that had expanded following primary vaccination were detected again (roughly 96% of CD4 and around 88% of CD8), which suggests that memory was broadly maintained. A small fraction of clonotypes showed up in both the CD4 and CD8 compartments, probably as a result of convergent recombination.

TCR cDNA was synthesized by 5'RACE template switching, which introduced a universal primer site and unique molecular identifiers. Priming for cDNA synthesis came from both the TCR alpha and TCR beta constant segments. Library amplification used two PCR steps, and the second PCR step added sample barcodes and sequencing adapters. Sequencing of libraries was performed on Illumina HiSeq 2500 (2x100 bp) or NovaSeq (2x150 bp). Per the authors' processing: MIGEC handled demultiplexing of reads and collapsing into UMI consensus sequences, while MiXCR performed V(D)J alignment. Using edgeR on replicate PBMC samples, clonotypes were called vaccine-responding if FDR was below 0.01 and the log2 fold change was above 5 up to day 15. CD4 or CD8 identity was assigned to each bulk clonotype according to whether the clonotype was present at higher abundance in the sequenced CD4 repertoire or the sequenced CD8 repertoire. Using fastp at Q25 and MiXCR, TCRdb reprocessed the public reads and kept productive beta chains. Each CDR3 protein gets just one entry, which takes the most common genes and DNA from the rows behind it. The V and J calls here are based on TCRdb, not the publication. The sample table contains about 130,000 distinct CDR3 sequences; only one count was recorded for under 8.5% of them. The top ten constitute around 2.3% of the sample.

The treatment or condition label for this specimen denotes: live attenuated yellow fever vaccine strain. PBMCs were isolated from peripheral blood using a standard Ficoll-Paque protocol. CD4 and CD8 T-cell fractions were isolated with Dynabeads CD4 and CD8 positive selection kits. TriZol was used to extract RNA from bulk PBMCs, from CD4 and CD8 fractions, and from dextramer-positive and dextramer-negative fractions. This clonotype was seen many times. There is no known antigen for this receptor. No much larger clone is present one base from it, and per-base qualities are unavailable. The source is a man aged 18 to 29 who received the YFV17D yellow fever vaccine. The sample consisted of CD4+ T cells sorted from PBMCs, taken around 10 days after the first yellow fever vaccination.

DNA sequence: TGTGCCAGCTCACCGGAAGATAGCGGTACGGTGCAGTACTTC. This sequence encodes CASSPEDSGTVQYF. This chain joins TRBV18 to TRBJ2-7; matching of 6 bases hints at TRBD2 as the D gene. Trimming takes 3 bases from V and 9 bases from J, and the germline ends sit 18 bases apart. As encoded in the germline V gene, CDR1 is KGHSH while CDR2 is LQKENI. The CDR3 covers 14 residues, taking in both the cysteine and the phenylalanine. Only the CDR3 region is kept as DNA, spanning 42 bases read in frame from base 1.